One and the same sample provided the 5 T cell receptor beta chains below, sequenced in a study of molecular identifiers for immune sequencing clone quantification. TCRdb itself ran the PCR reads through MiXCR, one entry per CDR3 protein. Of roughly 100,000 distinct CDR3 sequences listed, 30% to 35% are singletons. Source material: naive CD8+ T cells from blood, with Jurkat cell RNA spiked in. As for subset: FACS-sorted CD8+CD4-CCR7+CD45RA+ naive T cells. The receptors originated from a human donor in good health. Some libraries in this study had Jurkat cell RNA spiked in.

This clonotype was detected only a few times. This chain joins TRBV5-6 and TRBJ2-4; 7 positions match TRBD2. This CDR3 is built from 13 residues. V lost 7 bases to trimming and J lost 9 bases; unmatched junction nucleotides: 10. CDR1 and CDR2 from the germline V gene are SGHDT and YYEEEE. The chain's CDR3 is CASRAGDWGIQYF. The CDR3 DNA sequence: TGTGCCAGCCGGGCGGGGGACTGGGGCATTCAGTACTTC.

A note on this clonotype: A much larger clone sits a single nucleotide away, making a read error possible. The CDR3, as DNA: TGTGCCAGCAGGTTGGGATCGACAGGGGCGACTAATACCTTC. Translating gives CASRLGSTGATNTF. This chain uses TRBV28 with TRBJ1-2; 8 bases line up with TRBD1. V dropped 6 bases and J dropped 14; count of bases not matched to a gene: 17. CDR3 length equals 14 residues. Germline lookup yields CDR1 MDHEN and CDR2 SYDVKM.

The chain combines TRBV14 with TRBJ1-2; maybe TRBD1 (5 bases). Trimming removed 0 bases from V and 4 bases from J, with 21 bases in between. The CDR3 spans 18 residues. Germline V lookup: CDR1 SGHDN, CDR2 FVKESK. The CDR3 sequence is CASSQEKEDPRGFYGYTF. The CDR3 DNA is TGTGCCAGCAGCCAAGAAAAGGAGGACCCCCGGGGGTTCTATGGCTACACCTTC.

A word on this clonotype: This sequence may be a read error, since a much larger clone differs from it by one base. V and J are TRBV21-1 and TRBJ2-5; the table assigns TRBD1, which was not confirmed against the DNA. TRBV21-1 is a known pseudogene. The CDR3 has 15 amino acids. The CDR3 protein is CASPKGAGYQEAQYF. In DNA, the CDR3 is TGTGCCAGCCCGAAAGGGGCTGGGTACCAAGAGGCCCAGTACTTC.

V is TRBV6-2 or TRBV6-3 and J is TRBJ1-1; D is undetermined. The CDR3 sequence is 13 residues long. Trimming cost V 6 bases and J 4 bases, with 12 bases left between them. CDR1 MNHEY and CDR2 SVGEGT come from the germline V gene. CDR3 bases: TGTGCCAGCAGCTGGACCCGGGGCACTGAAGCTTTCTTT. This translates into CASSWTRGTEAFF.